The text below deals with one T cell receptor beta chain. Measured with immunoSEQ multiplex PCR; TCRdb has only the in-frame clones, and not every one. The sample consists of fewer than 200,000 clones, around 86% of them appearing once. Seattle cases were enrolled at active infection and followed longitudinally. The data stem from a study of blood T cell repertoires in COVID-19. Study as a whole: From T cells, B-cell-depleted T cells, or PBMCs came the material, which was cDNA or gDNA.

The V and J ends lost 2 bases and 3 bases respectively, with 11 bases between them. The CDR3 loop spans 14 amino acids. Germline CDR1 and CDR2: MNHEY and SVGAGI. The rearrangement uses TRBV6-5 and TRBJ2-7, with D tentatively TRBD1 (7 bases). The clonotype originates from a woman between 65 and 79 years old with COVID-19, enrolled during active disease. Input material: peripheral blood. CDR3 in DNA: TGTGCCAGCAGTTACCCAGGGGGGTACTACGAGCAGTACTTC. It yields the protein CASSYPGGYYEQYF.